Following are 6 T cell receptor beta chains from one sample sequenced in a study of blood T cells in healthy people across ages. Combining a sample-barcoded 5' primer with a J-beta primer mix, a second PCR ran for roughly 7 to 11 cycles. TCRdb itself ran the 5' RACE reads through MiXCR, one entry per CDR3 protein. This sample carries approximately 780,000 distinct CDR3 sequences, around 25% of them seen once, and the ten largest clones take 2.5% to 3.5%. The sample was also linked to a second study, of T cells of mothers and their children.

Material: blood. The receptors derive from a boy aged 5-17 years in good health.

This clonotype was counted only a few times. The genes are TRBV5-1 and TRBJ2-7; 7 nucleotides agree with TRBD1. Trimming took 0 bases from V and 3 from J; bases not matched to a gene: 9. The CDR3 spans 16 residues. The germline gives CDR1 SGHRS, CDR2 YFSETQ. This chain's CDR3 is CASSLGGTVNLYEQYF. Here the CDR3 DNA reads TGCGCCAGCAGCTTGGGAGGGACAGTGAATCTCTACGAGCAGTACTTC.

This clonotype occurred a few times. As DNA, the CDR3 is TGTGCCAGCAGTTCCAGGGGAGGGACCGGGGAGCTGTTTTTT. Protein product: CASSSRGGTGELFF. The chain joins TRBV7-3 to TRBJ2-2, with TRBD2 as a possible D gene (7 bases). V lost 6 bases and J 5 bases, leaving 13 bases between the germline ends. CDR3 length: 14 amino acids. Germline assignment: CDR1 SGHTA and CDR2 FQGTGA.

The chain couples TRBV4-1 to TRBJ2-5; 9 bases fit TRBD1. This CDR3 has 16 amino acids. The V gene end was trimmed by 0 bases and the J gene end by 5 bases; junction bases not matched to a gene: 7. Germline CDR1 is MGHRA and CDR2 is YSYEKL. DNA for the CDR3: TGCGCCAGCAGCCAAGATCCGGGACAGGGTTTGGAGACCCAGTACTTC. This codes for CASSQDPGQGLETQYF.

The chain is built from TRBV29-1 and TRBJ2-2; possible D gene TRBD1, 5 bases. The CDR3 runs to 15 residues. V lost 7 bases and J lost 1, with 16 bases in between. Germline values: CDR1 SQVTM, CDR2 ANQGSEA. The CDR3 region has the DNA TGCAGCGCGCGAAGAGTCAGGGAGAACACCGGGGAGCTGTTTTTT. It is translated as CSARRVRENTGELFF.

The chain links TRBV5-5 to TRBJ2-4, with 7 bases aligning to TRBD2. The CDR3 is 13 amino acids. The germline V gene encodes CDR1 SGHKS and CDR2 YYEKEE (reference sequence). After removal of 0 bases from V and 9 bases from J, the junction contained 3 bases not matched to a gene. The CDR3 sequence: CASSLGGRGIQYF. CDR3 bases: TGTGCCAGCAGCTTGGGAGGGAGGGGCATTCAGTACTTC.

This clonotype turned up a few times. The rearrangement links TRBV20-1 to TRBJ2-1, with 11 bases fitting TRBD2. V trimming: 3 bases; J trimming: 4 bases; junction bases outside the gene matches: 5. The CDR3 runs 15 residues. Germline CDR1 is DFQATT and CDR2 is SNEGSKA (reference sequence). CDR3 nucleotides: TGCAGTGCTAGTACGTCTAGCGGGGGGTACAATGAGCAGTTCTTC. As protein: CSASTSSGGYNEQFF.